Shown below are 10 T cell receptor beta chains from a single sample sequenced in a study of Ad26.COV2.S vaccination and SARS-CoV-2 variants (dated by TCRdb to about 2021). The receptor library was made with the immunoSEQ multiplex PCR assay. Here the immuneACCESS table is served through TCRdb, limited to in-frame sequences with V and J called. Missing clones are a known gap in these copies; in checked studies unresolved V genes cover under half, and the rest lacks a known reason. For this sample the table gives over 400,000 clones, of which about 90% were detected only once. The ten largest account for around 4.2% of the sample. The treatment or condition label here, explained by the study, means: about 20 received Ad26.COV2.S at low or high dose, single or two shots; a few received placebo; per-sample allocation not given. Repertoires of vaccine and placebo recipients were sequenced from samples collected on day 63 after the first injection.

The material sequenced was peripheral blood, taken in a trial of Ad26.COV2.S vaccine versus placebo. These receptors were collected from a person aged 18 to 59 who received the Ad26.COV2.S COVID-19 vaccine or a placebo.

V is TRBV28 and J is TRBJ1-2; no clear D. The CDR3 extends over 13 amino acids. Trimming shortened V by 5 bases and J by 8 bases, and 15 bases separated the two germline ends. CDR1 and CDR2 (germline): MDHEN, SYDVKM. CDR3 in amino acids: CASSPPLLEGYTF. CDR3 DNA sequence: TGTGCCAGCAGTCCCCCCCTCCTAGAGGGCTACACCTTC.

The chain recombines TRBV18 with TRBJ1-2; tentative D call: TRBD1 (5 bases). This CDR3 is built from 14 residues. V lost 1 base and J 4 bases, leaving 10 bases between the germline ends. CDR1 and CDR2 from the germline V gene are KGHSH and LQKENI. CDR3 DNA: TGTGCCAGCTCACCACAGCAGGGACGCTATGGCTACACCTTC. Its translation is CASSPQQGRYGYTF.

A single count supports this clone. CDR3 sequence: CASSPQVGDQETQYF. The CDR3, as DNA: TGTGCCAGCAGCCCCCAAGTGGGGGACCAAGAGACCCAGTACTTC. The chain is built from TRBV7-3 and TRBJ2-5; D assignment may be TRBD1 or TRBD2 (5 bases each). The germline V gene has CDR1 SGHTA and CDR2 FQGTGA. The length of the CDR3 is 15 residues. V was cut by 5 bases and J by 0 bases, with 13 bases left in between.

The rearrangement joins TRBV7-8 to TRBJ2-7; D ambiguous. Germline V lookup: CDR1 SGHVS, CDR2 FQNEAQ. The CDR3 runs to 11 residues. V was cut by 5 bases and J by 3 bases, with 5 bases left in between. The CDR3: CASSPLYEQYF. CDR3 nucleotide sequence: TGTGCCAGCAGCCCGCTCTACGAGCAGTACTTC.

V usage is TRBV7-2 and J usage is TRBJ2-1; 7 bases match TRBD2. This CDR3 has 13 residues. Germline loops: CDR1 SGHTA, CDR2 FQGNSA. J gave up 10 bases and V 2 bases, and 5 bases lay outside the gene matches. For the CDR3, the DNA is TGTGCCAGCAGCTTACCCCAGCGGGGCGAGCAGTTCTTC. Translated, it gives CASSLPQRGEQFF.

This chain uses TRBV3-1 (or the pseudogene TRBV3-2) with TRBJ1-2, with D unresolved. CDR1 is LGHDT and CDR2 is YNNKEL in the germline V gene (reference sequence). The CDR3 contains 13 residues. V was pared by 1 base and J by 8 bases, with 11 bases between. CDR3 DNA: TGTGCCAGCAGCCAAGGGATCCAGTCCGGCTACACCTTC. It specifies CASSQGIQSGYTF.

This clone occurred once. The chain has TRBV19 and TRBJ2-2; TRBD1 agrees at 9 bases. The germline CDR1 and CDR2 sequences are LNHDA and SQIVND (reference sequence). Germline trimming cut 3 bases from V and 5 bases from J; bases unmatched to any gene: 7. The CDR3 is 16 amino acids. This CDR3 reads CASSISLDRGTGELFF. CDR3 nucleotide sequence: TGTGCCAGTAGTATCTCACTTGACAGGGGGACCGGGGAGCTGTTTTTT.

The chain joins TRBV19 to TRBJ1-5; D remains ambiguous. The CDR3 has 14 amino acids. Germline values: CDR1 LNHDA, CDR2 SQIVND (reference sequence). With 9 bases removed from V and 6 bases from J, the gap between germline ends came to 18 bases. The CDR3: CASTTERRGQPQHF. The CDR3 nucleotides read TGTGCCAGCACGACTGAACGGCGGGGTCAGCCCCAGCATTTT.

About this clone: The identical CDR3 is also encoded by other nucleotide sequences in the sample. The chain combines TRBV7-3 with TRBJ2-2; D gene uncertain. V gave up 1 base and J gave up 1 base, with 1 base separating them. The V gene's germline CDR1 is SGHTA and CDR2 FQGTGA. CDR3 length: 13 amino acids. The CDR3 sequence is CASSLKNTGELFF. In nucleotides, the CDR3 is TGTGCCAGCAGCTTAAAGAACACCGGGGAGCTGTTTTTT.

The CDR3 sequence is CSVRRIYGGETQYF. CDR3 bases: TGCAGCGTTCGACGGATATATGGGGGGGAGACCCAGTACTTC. The rearrangement uses TRBV29-1 and TRBJ2-5; D might be TRBD2 (6 bases). The V gene lost 5 bases and the J gene lost 5 bases, with 18 bases spanning the gap. Germline V gene lookup returns CDR1 SQVTM and CDR2 ANQGSEA. The CDR3 sequence is 14 residues long.